Listed here are 26 T cell receptor beta chains from one sample, sequenced in a study of Graves' ophthalmopathy and Graves' hyperthyroidism. RNA served as the template for amplifying TCR beta CDR3 regions. The library came from an HTBI-primed first-round RT-PCR and a second-round multiplex PCR. TCRdb reprocessed the multiplex PCR reads with MiXCR, giving one entry per CDR3 protein. This sample carries about 400,000 distinct CDR3 sequences, 15% to 19% of them seen once, and the ten largest clones take roughly 7%. The sequenced sample was peripheral blood. These receptors all stem from a woman younger than 30 with stable Graves' hyperthyroidism.

This clonotype was detected many times. The V gene is TRBV6-1, the J gene TRBJ1-2; D perhaps matches TRBD1 (6 bases). Trimming left V 0 bases short and J 3 bases short, with 11 bases between. Germline V CDR1 and CDR2: MNHNS, SASEGT. This CDR3 has 15 amino acids. The CDR3 coding sequence is TGTGCCAGCAGTGAAGCGCCAGGGGTAGACTATGGCTACACCTTC. Protein: CASSEAPGVDYGYTF.

About this clonotype: This clone may be a read error of a much larger clone one base away. The chain uses TRBV7-2 and TRBJ2-5, with no clear D. The CDR3 contains 13 residues. Per germline, CDR1 SGHTA and CDR2 FQGNSA. The CDR3 protein is CASSGQVQETKYF. Written as DNA, the CDR3 is TGTGCCAGCAGCGGTCAAGTACAAGAGACCAAGTACTTC.

This clonotype has ten or more counts. The chain is built from TRBV6-5 and TRBJ1-5; a weak D match, TRBD1 (6 bases). The CDR3 sequence is 14 residues long. Trimming shortened V by 7 bases and J by 2 bases, and 12 bases separated the two germline ends. Germline V gene data show CDR1 as MNHEY and CDR2 as SVGAGI. Here the CDR3 reads CASKTGGGNQPQHF. CDR3 sequence (DNA): TGTGCCAGCAAGACAGGAGGGGGCAATCAGCCCCAGCATTTT.

This clonotype showed up many times. The V and J genes are TRBV11-2 and TRBJ2-5; a possible D gene is TRBD1 (5 bases). Germline V CDR1 and CDR2: SGHAT, FQNNGV. The CDR3 spans 14 residues. Trimming removed 4 bases at V and 5 bases at J, with 14 bases between. CDR3 bases: TGTGCCAGCAGCTCGCAGGGTCTGGGGGAGACCCAGTACTTC. It translates to CASSSQGLGETQYF.

This clonotype was seen at least ten times. The chain employs TRBV5-1 and TRBJ2-7; the D gene is possibly TRBD1 (6 bases). V was cut by 0 bases and J by 5 bases, with 9 bases left in between. Germline V gives CDR1 SGHRS, CDR2 YFSETQ. The CDR3 totals 13 residues. CDR3 DNA: TGCGCCAGCAGCTTGGGGACAGTTAACGAGCAGTACTTC. This gives the protein CASSLGTVNEQYF.

This chain joins TRBV7-3 and TRBJ2-5; the D is unclear. V was cut by 2 bases and J by 5 bases, with 9 bases left in between. The CDR3 runs 13 residues. CDR1 and CDR2 from the germline V gene are SGHTA and FQGTGA. CDR3 loop: CASSLWSSETQYF. The CDR3 region has the DNA TGTGCCAGCAGCTTATGGTCTTCGGAGACCCAGTACTTC.

In its sample, this clonotype was seen many times. V gene TRBV20-1 combines with J gene TRBJ2-4; possible D gene TRBD2, 6 bases. The CDR3 is made up of 14 amino acids. Germline V gene lookup returns CDR1 DFQATT and CDR2 SNEGSKA (reference sequence). V was clipped by 3 bases and J by 4 bases, with 13 bases between them. The DNA of the CDR3 is TGCAGTGCTAGGGGTGGGACTGAGAAAAACATTCAGTACTTC. Its translation is CSARGGTEKNIQYF.

CDR3 sequence reads: CASSPDRNSETQYF. Here the CDR3 DNA reads TGTGCCAGCTCACCAGACAGAAACTCGGAGACCCAGTACTTC. The V call is TRBV18, the J call TRBJ2-5; tentative D call: TRBD1 (5 bases). V dropped 2 bases and J dropped 5 bases, with 12 bases sitting between them. Germline V lookup: CDR1 KGHSH, CDR2 LQKENI. There are 14 residues in the CDR3.

This clonotype came up many times. This chain uses TRBV6-5 with TRBJ1-5; possible D gene TRBD1, 6 bases. The V gene's germline CDR1 is MNHEY and CDR2 SVGAGI. Trimming pared 2 bases from V and 4 bases from J, leaving 12 bases between. CDR3 length: 15 amino acids. CDR3 sequence reads: CASSYGPGANQPQHF. The CDR3 bases are TGTGCCAGCAGTTACGGGCCAGGGGCTAATCAGCCCCAGCATTTT.

This clonotype has a count of ten or more. The genes are TRBV7-2 and TRBJ1-2; D unresolved. Germline values: CDR1 SGHTA, CDR2 FQGNSA. Trimming removed 5 bases at V and 8 bases at J, with 18 bases between. The CDR3 loop spans 14 amino acids. The CDR3 DNA is TGTGCCAGCAGCCCAACCCCCCTAACTAACGGCTACACCTTC. It translates to CASSPTPLTNGYTF.

This clonotype was detected a few times. The chain is built from TRBV11-2 and TRBJ1-2; possibly TRBD1 for D (6 bases). The CDR3 extends over 16 amino acids. Trimming shortened V by 5 bases and J by 5 bases, and 21 bases separated the two germline ends. Germline assignment: CDR1 SGHAT and CDR2 FQNNGV. In nucleotides, the CDR3 is TGTGCCAGCAGCCCCCTGAGGGGGGGCTACTTTTATGGCTACACCTTC. Residues: CASSPLRGGYFYGYTF. Based on the CDR3 plus reference TRBV11-2 and TRBJ1-2, the full variable domain is EAGVAQSPRYKIIEKRQSVAFWCNPISGHATLYWYQQILGQGPKLLIQFQNNGVVDDSQLPKDRFSAERLKGVDSTLKIQPAKLEDSAVYLCASSPLRGGYFYGYTFGSGTRLTVV.

This clonotype appeared many times. This chain joins TRBV24-1 and TRBJ2-5, with a possible D match to TRBD2 (5 bases). Trimming took 8 bases from V and 3 from J, leaving 15 bases between them. The length of the CDR3 is 14 residues. Germline assignment: CDR1 KGHDR and CDR2 SFDVKD. The CDR3: CATTTGLVEETQYF. CDR3 nucleotide sequence: TGTGCCACCACTACGGGGTTAGTCGAAGAGACCCAGTACTTC.

This clonotype was seen many times. An end of the junction does not agree with germline; a read error may underlie this. The chain carries TRBV2 and TRBJ1-2; the D is unclear. The CDR3 loop spans 10 amino acids. Germline V gene data show CDR1 as SNHLY and CDR2 as FYNNEI. CDR3 in amino acids: CASRSYGCTF. The CDR3 DNA is TGTGCCAGCAGATCCTATGGCTGCACCTTC.

Many counts were recorded for this clonotype. V and J are TRBV6-2 or TRBV6-3 and TRBJ2-7, with D unresolved. V lost 4 bases, J lost 1 base, and 14 bases lay in between. Germline V gives CDR1 MNHEY, CDR2 SVGEGT. There are 15 residues in the CDR3. The CDR3 region is CASSSRTKLSYEQYF. In nucleotides, the CDR3 is TGTGCCAGCAGTTCCAGGACCAAGTTGTCCTACGAGCAGTACTTC.

The chain recombines TRBV11-2 with TRBJ1-1; 7 bases line up with TRBD1. This CDR3 contains 13 residues. The germline CDR1 and CDR2 sequences are SGHAT and FQNNGV. V lost 5 bases to trimming and J lost 3 bases; unmatched junction nucleotides: 3. The DNA for the CDR3 is TGTGCCAGCAGCCGTGGGACAGACACTGAAGCTTTCTTT. Residues: CASSRGTDTEAFF.

This clonotype was picked up a small number of times. The V gene is TRBV28, the J gene TRBJ2-2, with D perhaps matching TRBD2 (5 bases). The CDR3 contains 19 residues. Trimming pared 6 bases from V and 4 bases from J, leaving 27 bases between. Germline CDR1 reads MDHEN; CDR2 reads SYDVKM. Here the CDR3 reads CASSSPSDGNILGTGELFF. CDR3 in DNA: TGTGCCAGCAGCTCCCCCTCGGACGGGAATATTTTGGGCACCGGGGAGCTGTTTTTT.

This clonotype was counted many times. The CDR3 here is CASSVEGRQNQPQHF. The CDR3, as DNA: TGTGCCAGCAGCGTGGAAGGGCGCCAAAATCAGCCCCAGCATTTT. The chain employs TRBV9 and TRBJ1-5; no clear D. Germline V lookup: CDR1 SGDLS, CDR2 YYNGEE. CDR3 length: 15 amino acids. Trimming cost V 2 bases and J 4 bases, with 13 bases left between them.

The rearrangement joins TRBV3-1 to TRBJ1-2; D uncertain. V lost 1 base, J lost 1 base, and 19 bases lay in between. Looked up from germline, CDR1 is LGHDT and CDR2 is YNNKEL (reference sequence). CDR3 length: 18 amino acids. DNA for the CDR3: TGTGCCAGCAGCCAAGTATCTGGAGGCTCAAAGGGTAACTATGGCTACACCTTC. It is translated as CASSQVSGGSKGNYGYTF.

For this clonotype: The conserved phenylalanine or tryptophan is not found at the CDR3 terminus, so this likely reflects a read error. This chain uses TRBV12-3 or TRBV12-4 with TRBJ1-2; 7 nucleotides agree with TRBD1. Trimming took 6 bases from V and 2 from J; bases not matched to a gene: 6. The CDR3 length is 14 residues. The CDR3 region is CASSRQGDNYGYTD. For the CDR3, the DNA is TGTGCCAGCAGCCGCCAGGGGGACAACTATGGCTACACCGAC.

Comments on this clonotype: A much larger clone differs from this one at a single base, so this may be a read error. The chain links TRBV12-3 or TRBV12-4 to TRBJ1-6; a weak D match, TRBD1 (5 bases). This CDR3 spans 14 amino acids. V was pared by 6 bases and J by 5 bases, with 11 bases between. CDR3 amino acids: CASRPGRHNSPLHF. Written as DNA, the CDR3 is TGTGCCAGCAGGCCGGGACGGCATAATTCACCCCTCCACTTT.

This clonotype has ten or more counts. V is TRBV6-1 and J is TRBJ1-5, with 9 bases lining up with TRBD1. J gave up 7 bases and V 7 bases, and 11 bases lay outside the gene matches. Per germline, CDR1 MNHNS and CDR2 SASEGT. The CDR3 spans 15 residues. The CDR3 sequence is CASTTGQGLNQPQHF. CDR3 nucleotides: TGTGCCAGCACTACGGGACAGGGCCTTAACCAGCCCCAGCATTTT.

This clonotype was counted between two and nine times. The chain uses TRBV7-9 and TRBJ1-3, with unresolved D. The CDR3 contains 14 residues. V lost 5 bases and J lost 0, with 8 bases in between. Per the germline V gene, CDR1 is SEHNR and CDR2 is FQNEAQ (reference sequence). CDR3 sequence: CASSQLVSGNTIYF. CDR3 coding DNA: TGTGCCAGCAGCCAATTAGTCTCTGGAAACACCATATATTTT.

At least ten counts were recorded for this clonotype. The chain links TRBV27 to TRBJ1-1; the D is unclear. CDR1 is MNHEY and CDR2 is SMNVEV in the germline V gene (reference sequence). The CDR3 consists of 13 residues. V gave up 5 bases and J gave up 1 base, with 8 bases separating them. CDR3 sequence reads: CASSLSRNTEAFF. CDR3 bases: TGTGCCAGCAGTCTGTCCAGGAACACTGAAGCTTTCTTT.

This clonotype is a singleton in its sample. This may be a read error: a much more frequent sequence differs by one nucleotide. This chain connects TRBV2 to TRBJ1-5; no firm D call. Germline V gene lookup returns CDR1 SNHLY and CDR2 FYNNEI. The CDR3 extends over 14 amino acids. Trimming took 6 bases from V and 2 from J, leaving 11 bases between them. CDR3 sequence (DNA): TGTGCCAGCAGCCTGTCGTATTGCAATCAGCCCCAGCATTTT. It is translated as CASSLSYCNQPQHF.

This clonotype showed up many times. The chain joins TRBV24-1 to TRBJ1-2; 10 bases fit TRBD1. Germline V gene data show CDR1 as KGHDR and CDR2 as SFDVKD. V gave up 3 bases and J gave up 2 bases; unmatched junction bases: 2. The CDR3 has 15 residues. In DNA, the CDR3 is TGTGCCACCAGTGATACGGGACAGGGGAACTATGGCTACACCTTC. It is translated as CATSDTGQGNYGYTF.

This clonotype has ten or more counts. V and J are TRBV11-3 and TRBJ1-6; D perhaps matches TRBD1 (6 bases). This CDR3 contains 16 residues. Looked up from germline, CDR1 is SGHNT and CDR2 is YENEEA. Between the trimmed V and J ends, which lost 0 bases and 9 bases, there was a span of 15 bases. CDR3 amino acids: CASSLDLWGLSSPLHF. In DNA form, the CDR3 reads TGTGCCAGCAGCTTAGATCTATGGGGGCTCAGTTCACCCCTCCACTTT.